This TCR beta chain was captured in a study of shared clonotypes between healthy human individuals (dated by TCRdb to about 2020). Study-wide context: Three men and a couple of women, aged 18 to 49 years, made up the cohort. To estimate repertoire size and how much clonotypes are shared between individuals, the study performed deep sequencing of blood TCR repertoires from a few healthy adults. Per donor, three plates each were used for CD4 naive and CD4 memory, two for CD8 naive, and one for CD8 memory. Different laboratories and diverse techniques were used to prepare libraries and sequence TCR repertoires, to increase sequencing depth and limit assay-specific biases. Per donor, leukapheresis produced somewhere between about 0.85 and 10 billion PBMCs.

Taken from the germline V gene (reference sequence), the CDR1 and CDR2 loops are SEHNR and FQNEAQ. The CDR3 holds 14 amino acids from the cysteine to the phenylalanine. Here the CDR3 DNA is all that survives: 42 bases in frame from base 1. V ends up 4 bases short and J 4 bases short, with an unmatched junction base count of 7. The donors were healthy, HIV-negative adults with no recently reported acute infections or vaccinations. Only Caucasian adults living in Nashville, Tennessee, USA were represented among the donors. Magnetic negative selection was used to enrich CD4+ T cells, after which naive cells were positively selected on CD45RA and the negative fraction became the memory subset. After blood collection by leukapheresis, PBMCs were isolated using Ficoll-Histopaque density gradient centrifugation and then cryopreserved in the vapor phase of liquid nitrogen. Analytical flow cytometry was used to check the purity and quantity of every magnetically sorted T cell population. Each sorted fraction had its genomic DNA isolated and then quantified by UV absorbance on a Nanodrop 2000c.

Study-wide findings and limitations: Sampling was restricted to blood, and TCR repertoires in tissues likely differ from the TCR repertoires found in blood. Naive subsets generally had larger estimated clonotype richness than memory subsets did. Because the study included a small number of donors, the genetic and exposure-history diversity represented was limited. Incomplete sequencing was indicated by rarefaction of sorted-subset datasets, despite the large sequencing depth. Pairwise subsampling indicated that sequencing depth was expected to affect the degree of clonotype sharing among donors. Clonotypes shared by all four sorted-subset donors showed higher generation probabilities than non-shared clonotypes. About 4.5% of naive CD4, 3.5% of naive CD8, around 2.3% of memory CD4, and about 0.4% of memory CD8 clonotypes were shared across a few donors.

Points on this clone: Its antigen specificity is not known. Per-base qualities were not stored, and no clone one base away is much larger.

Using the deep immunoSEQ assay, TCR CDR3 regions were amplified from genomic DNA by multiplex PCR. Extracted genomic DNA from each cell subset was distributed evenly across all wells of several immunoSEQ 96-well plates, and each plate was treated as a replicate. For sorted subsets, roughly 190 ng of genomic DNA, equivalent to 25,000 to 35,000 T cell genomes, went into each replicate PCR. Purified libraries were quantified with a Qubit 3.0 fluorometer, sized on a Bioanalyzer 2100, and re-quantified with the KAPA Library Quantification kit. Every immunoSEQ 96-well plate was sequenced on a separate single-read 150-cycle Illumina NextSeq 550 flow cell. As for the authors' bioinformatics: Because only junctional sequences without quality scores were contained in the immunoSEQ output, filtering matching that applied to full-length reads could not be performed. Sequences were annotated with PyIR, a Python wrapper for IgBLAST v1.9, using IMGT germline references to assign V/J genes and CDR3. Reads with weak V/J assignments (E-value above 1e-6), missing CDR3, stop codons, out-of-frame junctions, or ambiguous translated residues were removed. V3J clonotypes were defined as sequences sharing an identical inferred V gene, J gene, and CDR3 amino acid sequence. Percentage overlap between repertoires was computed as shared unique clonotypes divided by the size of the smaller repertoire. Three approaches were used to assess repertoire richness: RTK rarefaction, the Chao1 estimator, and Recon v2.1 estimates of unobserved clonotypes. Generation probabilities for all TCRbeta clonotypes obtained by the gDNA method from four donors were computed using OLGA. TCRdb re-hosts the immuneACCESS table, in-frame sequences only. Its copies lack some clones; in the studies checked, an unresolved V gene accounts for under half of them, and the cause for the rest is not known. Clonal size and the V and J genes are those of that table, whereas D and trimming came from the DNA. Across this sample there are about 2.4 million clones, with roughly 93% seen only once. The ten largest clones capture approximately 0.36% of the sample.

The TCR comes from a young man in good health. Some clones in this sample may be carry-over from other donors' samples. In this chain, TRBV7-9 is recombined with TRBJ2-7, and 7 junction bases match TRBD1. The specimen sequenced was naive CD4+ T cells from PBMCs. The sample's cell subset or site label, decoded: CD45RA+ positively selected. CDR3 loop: CASSSRGPKYEQYF. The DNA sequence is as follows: TGTGCCAGCAGCTCAAGGGGGCCAAAATACGAGCAGTACTTC. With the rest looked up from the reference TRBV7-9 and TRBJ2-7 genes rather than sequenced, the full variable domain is DTGVSQNPRHKITKRGQNVTFRCDPISEHNRLYWYRQTLGQGPEFLTYFQNEAQLEKSRLLSDRFSAERPKGSFSTLEIQRTEQGDSAMYLCASSSRGPKYEQYFGPGTRLTVT.